Each of the 27 T cell receptor beta chains below was sequenced from the same sample in a study of regulatory T cells in long-lasting Graves disease. Through Arm-PCR of CDR3 regions and iRepertoire HTBI primers, TCR beta libraries were built. TCRdb reprocessed the multiplex PCR reads via MiXCR and lists one record per CDR3 protein. The sample contains 200,000 to 300,000 distinct CDR3 sequences, around 20% of which appear only once. Described time point: newly diagnosed GD, antithyroid drugs for less than 3 months. Making the TCR library involved RNA that had been extracted from PBMCs. The specimen comprised peripheral blood mononuclear cells (PBMCs), sampled at new diagnosis, from a patient treated with antithyroid drugs. The receptors come from a female donor with Graves disease.

This clonotype was counted ten times or more. The rearrangement joins TRBV20-1 to TRBJ1-2, with D tentatively TRBD1 (5 bases). Per germline, CDR1 DFQATT and CDR2 SNEGSKA (reference sequence). The CDR3 length is 14 residues. The ends were cut back, 6 bases at V and 4 bases at J, with 18 bases in the middle. DNA of the CDR3: TGCAGTGCCACCTCCTCAGGGACGACCTATGGCTACACCTTC. This encodes CSATSSGTTYGYTF.

Ten or more counts support this clonotype. The chain recombines TRBV7-2 with TRBJ2-7, with D possibly matching TRBD1 (6 bases). Trimming took off 3 bases at V and 5 bases at J, with 14 bases between the two ends. Germline CDR1 and CDR2: SGHTA and FQGNSA. The CDR3 runs 14 residues. The CDR3 DNA follows: TGTGCCAGCAGCTTTTTTCAGGGGTTAAACGAGCAGTACTTC. It encodes CASSFFQGLNEQYF.

This clonotype was picked up many times. V usage is TRBV11-1 and J usage is TRBJ2-5; 14 bases agree with TRBD2. The J segment lost 0 bases and the V segment lost 4 bases, leaving 4 bases of the junction unmatched. This CDR3 has 17 amino acids. In germline, CDR1 is SGHAT, CDR2 FQDESV (reference sequence). CDR3: CASSWLGLAGDQETQYF. The DNA for the CDR3 is TGTGCCAGCAGCTGGTTGGGACTAGCGGGGGACCAAGAGACCCAGTACTTC.

Turning to this clonotype: One base separates it from a far larger clone, so it is likely a read error. The gene calls are TRBV5-1 and TRBJ2-4, with 7 bases aligning to TRBD2. Germline assignment: CDR1 SGHRS and CDR2 YFSETQ. The CDR3 sequence is 16 residues long. After removal of 0 bases from V and 13 bases from J, the junction contained 16 bases not matched to a gene. CDR3 loop: CASSLAGGLSYNEQYF. The CDR3 coding sequence is TGCGCCAGCAGCTTGGCGGGAGGTCTCTCCTACAATGAGCAGTACTTC.

The chain couples TRBV9 to TRBJ2-1; D gene unclear. V dropped 4 bases and J dropped 0 bases, with 14 bases sitting between them. Germline values: CDR1 SGDLS, CDR2 YYNGEE. This CDR3 has 16 amino acids. CDR3 nucleotides: TGTGCCAGCAGCCCAGTCGAGCAGTACTCCTACAATGAGCAGTTCTTC. This codes for CASSPVEQYSYNEQFF.

The CDR3 DNA reads TGTGCCAGCACCGAGGGGGGGAGCGTCACAGATACGCAGTATTTT. Translation gives CASTEGGSVTDTQYF. The chain is built from TRBV28 and TRBJ2-3; tentatively, D is TRBD2 (7 bases). Germline V gives CDR1 MDHEN, CDR2 SYDVKM. Trimming stripped 7 bases from V and 2 bases from J, with 16 bases between. The CDR3 sequence is 15 residues long.

The CDR3 DNA follows: TGTGCCAGCAGCTACGGAGCAGGGGCAGGATATGGCTACACCTTC. The encoded protein is CASSYGAGAGYGYTF. The gene calls are TRBV7-9 and TRBJ1-2; maybe TRBD1 (6 bases). The CDR3 consists of 15 residues. CDR1 is SEHNR, CDR2 FQNEAQ, per germline (reference sequence). Trimming took off 4 bases at V and 5 bases at J, with 17 bases between the two ends.

This clonotype was seen repeatedly, ten times or more. This chain joins TRBV20-1 and TRBJ2-1; 7 nucleotides align to TRBD2. The germline CDR1 and CDR2 sequences are DFQATT and SNEGSKA (reference sequence). V lost 3 bases and J lost 10; bases outside the gene matches: 12. The CDR3 length is 14 residues. The CDR3 DNA sequence: TGCAGTGCTAGCCGCGGGAGCCCCGAAGGGGAGCAGTTCTTC. This sequence encodes CSASRGSPEGEQFF.

This clonotype was observed at least ten times. The J gene is TRBJ2-2, the V gene TRBV6-1, with 9 bases fitting TRBD1. CDR3 length: 16 amino acids. CDR1 MNHNS and CDR2 SASEGT come from the germline V gene. The V segment lost 6 bases and the J segment 0 bases; nucleotides outside the gene matches: 5. The CDR3 spells CASSRGQGANTGELFF. Written as DNA, the CDR3 is TGTGCCAGCAGCAGGGGACAGGGCGCGAACACCGGGGAGCTGTTTTTT.

The V call is TRBV7-2, the J call TRBJ2-1, with TRBD2 matching over 8 bases. The germline gives CDR1 SGHTA, CDR2 FQGNSA. Losses at the gene ends were 4 bases for V and 8 bases for J; bases not matched to a gene: 10. This CDR3 comprises 15 residues. CDR3 DNA: TGTGCCAGCAGCTCATGGGCGGGACTAGTAGATGAGCAGTTCTTC. Amino acid sequence: CASSSWAGLVDEQFF.

The table lists this clonotype with many counts. The genes are TRBV3-1 and TRBJ2-7, with D unclear. Germline V gives CDR1 LGHDT, CDR2 YNNKEL (reference sequence). The ends were cut back, 0 bases at V and 7 bases at J, with 13 bases in the middle. The CDR3 covers 14 residues. CDR3 region: CASSQDGVGLEQYF. CDR3 coding DNA: TGTGCCAGCAGCCAAGATGGGGTGGGGTTAGAGCAGTACTTC.

This clonotype has at least ten counts. The chain recombines TRBV18 with TRBJ2-1; 7 positions agree with TRBD2. Per germline, CDR1 KGHSH and CDR2 LQKENI. J gave up 2 bases and V 2 bases, and 3 bases lay outside the gene matches. The CDR3 is 15 amino acids. CDR3 sequence reads: CASSPGGGTYNEQFF. The CDR3 DNA reads as TGTGCCAGCTCACCAGGGGGGGGAACCTACAATGAGCAGTTCTTC.

At least ten counts were recorded for this clonotype. This sequence joins TRBV18 and TRBJ2-7, with D unresolved. Germline lookup yields CDR1 KGHSH and CDR2 LQKENI. The CDR3 is 13 residues long. V was trimmed by 3 bases and J by 2 bases, leaving 8 bases between them. CDR3 coding DNA: TGTGCCAGCTCACCTGCAGAAGCCTACGAGCAGTACTTC. Its translation is CASSPAEAYEQYF.

The gene calls are TRBV28 and TRBJ1-2; D perhaps matches TRBD1 (6 bases). In germline, CDR1 is MDHEN, CDR2 SYDVKM. The CDR3 sequence is 12 residues long. V lost 5 bases and J lost 7, with 11 bases in between. CDR3: CASSLPGVGYTF. CDR3 bases: TGTGCCAGCAGTCTTCCAGGGGTTGGCTACACCTTC.

This clonotype was detected ten times or more. The CDR3 reads CASSPYNEQFF. CDR3 DNA sequence: TGTGCCAGCAGCCCGTACAATGAGCAGTTCTTC. The J gene is TRBJ2-1, the V gene TRBV7-9; D uncertain. The CDR3 contains 11 residues. CDR1 is SEHNR and CDR2 is FQNEAQ in the germline V gene (reference sequence). V gave up 5 bases and J gave up 4 bases, with 3 bases separating them.

This clonotype has more than one count but fewer than ten. V and J are TRBV19 and TRBJ1-2; D uncertain. Trimming left V 3 bases short and J 3 bases short, with 11 bases between. Germline loops: CDR1 LNHDA, CDR2 SQIVND (reference sequence). The CDR3 length is 14 residues. DNA for the CDR3: TGTGCCAGTAGTATCTTCGGGCAAGACTATGGCTACACCTTC. This encodes CASSIFGQDYGYTF.

This clonotype was detected once. A much bigger clone sits one base away, suggesting this may be a read error. This CDR3 fails to terminate in the conserved phenylalanine or tryptophan, so it likely reflects a read error. V and J are TRBV12-3 or TRBV12-4 and TRBJ2-7, with 10 bases lining up with TRBD2. The CDR3 has 14 amino acids. The ends lost 5 bases at V and 7 bases at J; junction bases unmatched: 8. Here the CDR3 reads CASSLLAGVGEQYL. DNA for the CDR3: TGTGCCAGCAGTCTGCTAGCGGGAGTGGGTGAGCAGTACCTC.

Many counts were recorded for this clonotype. The gene calls are TRBV3-1 and TRBJ1-2; possibly TRBD1 for D (6 bases). This CDR3 spans 14 amino acids. Germline assignment: CDR1 LGHDT and CDR2 YNNKEL (reference sequence). V was pared by 3 bases and J by 8 bases, with 16 bases between. Here the CDR3 DNA reads TGTGCCAGCAGCCAGTACCCGGGACAACGGGGCTACACCTTC. Translated: CASSQYPGQRGYTF.

This clonotype was found a few times. The chain joins TRBV20-1 to TRBJ1-5; perhaps TRBD1 as D (5 bases). CDR1 is DFQATT, CDR2 SNEGSKA, per germline (reference sequence). Trimming pared 6 bases from V and 6 bases from J, leaving 15 bases between. This CDR3 spans 13 amino acids. Written as DNA, the CDR3 is TGCAGTGCAGCGGGACTTCGCGGTCAGCCCCAGCATTTT. Amino acid sequence: CSAAGLRGQPQHF.

This chain joins TRBV11-2 and TRBJ2-4, with D perhaps matching TRBD1 or TRBD2 (5 bases each). The CDR3 is 16 residues long. Trimming shortened V by 5 bases and J by 2 bases, and 16 bases separated the two germline ends. Germline CDR1 reads SGHAT; CDR2 reads FQNNGV. Here the CDR3 DNA reads TGTGCCAGCAGCCCCTCGGGGCCGCGAACCAAAAACATTCAGTACTTC. Its protein is CASSPSGPRTKNIQYF. Full variable domain (remainder filled in from reference TRBV11-2 and TRBJ2-4): EAGVAQSPRYKIIEKRQSVAFWCNPISGHATLYWYQQILGQGPKLLIQFQNNGVVDDSQLPKDRFSAERLKGVDSTLKIQPAKLEDSAVYLCASSPSGPRTKNIQYFGAGTRLSVL.

In this sample, this clonotype turned up many times. The chain is built from TRBV4-2 and TRBJ1-3; D gene uncertain. V lost 1 base to trimming and J lost 0 bases, with 7 bases between them. In germline, CDR1 is LGHNA, CDR2 YNFKEQ. The CDR3 is 15 amino acids. Written as DNA, the CDR3 is TGTGCCAGCAGCCAAGGTTGGGACTCTGGAAACACCATATATTTT. This translates into CASSQGWDSGNTIYF.

This clonotype occurred many times. The J gene is TRBJ2-7, the V gene TRBV5-1; D is undetermined. This CDR3 is 12 amino acids long. The V end was cut by 1 base, the J end by 3 bases, with 5 bases between. CDR1 is SGHRS and CDR2 is YFSETQ in the germline V gene. In nucleotides, the CDR3 is TGCGCCAGCAGCTTGACTGACTACGAGCAGTACTTC. Translation gives CASSLTDYEQYF.

Many counts were recorded for this clonotype. This sequence joins TRBV2 and TRBJ2-7, with D uncertain. Trimming cost V 8 bases and J 0 bases, with 17 bases left between them. CDR3 length: 15 amino acids. CDR1 and CDR2 from the germline V gene are SNHLY and FYNNEI. The CDR3: CASLSASLSSYEQYF. CDR3 DNA: TGTGCCAGCCTTTCAGCCTCACTTAGCTCCTACGAGCAGTACTTC.

Turning to this clonotype: Only one base separates this from a far larger clonotype, so it likely reflects a read error. The missing conserved phenylalanine or tryptophan at the end of this CDR3 makes a read error likely. The gene calls are TRBV28 and TRBJ2-5; D not certain. TRBJ2-1 matches the DNA end more closely, so the J call is doubtful. Germline CDR1 and CDR2: MDHEN and SYDVKM. This CDR3 contains 16 residues. CDR3 sequence (DNA): TGTGCCAGCAGCACCCGGACCGTAGATACCTACAATGAGCAGTTCTCC. It encodes CASSTRTVDTYNEQFS.

This clonotype was detected ten times or more. CDR3 amino acids: CASSQRLDGNEQFF. The CDR3 nucleotides are TGTGCCAGCTCACAACGGTTGGATGGCAATGAGCAGTTCTTC. The chain recombines TRBV18 with TRBJ2-1; unclear D gene. This CDR3 has 14 amino acids. Germline loops: CDR1 KGHSH, CDR2 LQKENI. V was shortened by 4 bases and J by 6 bases, with 13 bases between the two germline ends.

As concerns this clonotype: This may be a read error, as it is one base from a much larger clone. The chain couples TRBV20-1 to TRBJ2-3; 7 nucleotides align to TRBD2. The CDR3 runs to 14 residues. V lost 3 bases and J lost 4; bases outside the gene matches: 7. Per the germline V gene, CDR1 is DFQATT and CDR2 is SNEGSKA (reference sequence). In DNA, the CDR3 is TGCAGTGCTAGGTGGGGGGGAATCGCAGATACGCAGTATTTT. Its protein is CSARWGGIADTQYF.

This clonotype has just a few counts. This chain connects TRBV6-5 to TRBJ2-1, with 9 nucleotides matching TRBD2. The V gene end was trimmed by 0 bases and the J gene end by 9 bases; junction bases not matched to a gene: 15. This CDR3 is 18 amino acids long. Per germline, CDR1 MNHEY and CDR2 SVGAGI. CDR3 in amino acids: CASSYSMGSAGGRGEQFF. Written as DNA, the CDR3 is TGTGCCAGCAGTTACTCGATGGGTTCAGCGGGGGGCCGGGGTGAGCAGTTCTTC.